The 21 T cell receptor beta chains reported below all come from one sample, sequenced in a study of OX40 agonist ivuxolimab in advanced cancers. Profiling relied on immunoSEQ multiplex PCR, and the TCRdb table lists in-frame clones only, not all of them. The table records about 25,000 clones, roughly 78% of them present only once. This specimen was CD4+ or CD8+ T cells sorted from blood, taken in a trial of the OX40 agonist ivuxolimab. The receptors stem from an adult with an advanced solid tumor such as melanoma, head and neck, liver or kidney cancer.

The V gene is TRBV5-1, the J gene TRBJ2-7; no firm D call. Germline loops: CDR1 SGHRS, CDR2 YFSETQ. Deletions cut 0 bases from V and 2 bases from J, with 15 bases between. The CDR3 runs 16 residues. Here the CDR3 reads CASSLDWGNRAYEQYF. CDR3 DNA: TGCGCCAGCAGCTTGGACTGGGGAAATCGAGCCTACGAGCAGTACTTC.

J is TRBJ1-4 and V is TRBV5-5; D is possibly TRBD1 (6 bases). CDR3 length equals 14 residues. The germline V gene has CDR1 SGHKS and CDR2 YYEKEE (reference sequence). Trimming removed 1 base from V and 7 bases from J, with 11 bases in between. The CDR3 coding sequence is TGTGCCAGCAGCTTGTCAGGGGTGGGTGAAAAACTGTTTTTT. Translated, it gives CASSLSGVGEKLFF.

V is TRBV28 and J is TRBJ2-7; D is perhaps TRBD2 (7 bases). CDR3 length: 15 amino acids. Trimming left V 4 bases short and J 0 bases short, with 13 bases between. Per the germline V gene, CDR1 is MDHEN and CDR2 is SYDVKM. CDR3 DNA sequence: TGTGCCAGCAGTTCGGGGGGCCTCTTCTCCTACGAGCAGTACTTC. It encodes CASSSGGLFSYEQYF.

This clone occurred once. The chain recombines TRBV11-2 with TRBJ2-7; 8 bases align to TRBD1. This CDR3 region has 15 residues. Trimming took 6 bases from V and 4 from J; bases not matched to a gene: 11. CDR1 SGHAT and CDR2 FQNNGV come from the germline V gene. In nucleotides, the CDR3 is TGTGCCAGCAGAAATCCAGGGGGCGTTAAGTACGAGCAGTACTTC. Translating it yields CASRNPGGVKYEQYF. Based on the CDR3 plus reference TRBV11-2 and TRBJ2-7, the full variable domain is EAGVAQSPRYKIIEKRQSVAFWCNPISGHATLYWYQQILGQGPKLLIQFQNNGVVDDSQLPKDRFSAERLKGVDSTLKIQPAKLEDSAVYLCASRNPGGVKYEQYFGPGTRLTVT.

The rearrangement joins TRBV5-1 to TRBJ2-1; no clear D. Trimming took off 2 bases at V and 4 bases at J, with 10 bases between the two ends. CDR3 size: 14 residues. Germline CDR1 SGHRS, CDR2 YFSETQ. CDR3 sequence (DNA): TGCGCCAGCAGCTTTCAGGATACTTACAATGAGCAGTTCTTC. Protein sequence: CASSFQDTYNEQFF.

The J gene is TRBJ1-4, the V gene TRBV30; 10 bases line up with TRBD1. V was clipped by 5 bases and J by 5 bases; unmatched bases: 5. The CDR3 contains 14 residues. CDR1 is GTSNPN and CDR2 is SVGIG in the germline V gene (reference sequence). This CDR3 reads CAWAEGQGNEKLFF. The CDR3 nucleotides read TGTGCCTGGGCTGAGGGACAGGGGAATGAAAAACTGTTTTTT.

The V call is TRBV4-1, the J call TRBJ1-4; no reliable D call. This CDR3 region has 13 residues. Trimming took off 1 base at V and 8 bases at J, with 8 bases between the two ends. CDR1 is MGHRA and CDR2 is YSYEKL in the germline V gene. The CDR3 DNA follows: TGCGCCAGCAGCCAAGTTTTCAGGGAAAAACTGTTTTTT. Residues: CASSQVFREKLFF.

This clone appeared once. The chain is built from TRBV28 and TRBJ1-1, with no clear D. The germline V gene has CDR1 MDHEN and CDR2 SYDVKM. The germline V and J ends were trimmed by 6 bases and 3 bases, with 8 bases remaining between them. The CDR3 is 12 amino acids. CDR3 nucleotides: TGTGCCAGCAGCGCTGAATACACTGAAGCTTTCTTT. Translated, it gives CASSAEYTEAFF. Full variable domain (outside the CDR3, taken from reference TRBV28 and TRBJ1-1): DVKVTQSSRYLVKRTGEKVFLECVQDMDHENMFWYRQDPGLGLRLIYFSYDVKMKEKGDIPEGYSVSREKKERFSLILESASTNQTSMYLCASSAEYTEAFFGQGTRLTVV.

The J gene is TRBJ2-5, the V gene TRBV7-8; 10 positions match TRBD1. The closer fit of TRBJ2-7 to the DNA end suggests the J call may be wrong. The length of the CDR3 is 15 residues. Germline CDR1 is SGHVS and CDR2 is FQNEAQ. The CDR3 sequence: CASSDDRGLSYEQYF. The DNA of the CDR3 is TGTGCCAGCAGCGACGACAGGGGGCTTTCCTACGAGCAGTACTTC.

A note on this clone: One junction end disagrees with the germline gene, perhaps due to a read error. The chain links TRBV7-7 to TRBJ2-7; possible D gene TRBD1, 6 bases. Germline-derived CDR1 and CDR2 are SSHAT and FNYEAQ (reference sequence). The CDR3 extends over 13 amino acids. The CDR3 nucleotides read TGTGCTAGCAGTCTAATGAGGGGGAGCGAGCAGTACTTC. It is translated as CASSLMRGSEQYF. The whole variable domain, filled in from reference TRBV7-7 and TRBJ2-7, reads GAGVSQSPRYKVTKRGQDVTLRCDPISSHATLYWYQQALGQGPEFLTYFNYEAQPDKSGLPSDRFSAERPEGSISTLTIQRTEQRDSAMYRCASSLMRGSEQYFGPGTRLTVT.

This sequence joins TRBV5-4 and TRBJ2-3; 9 bases are a match to TRBD2. V lost 4 bases to trimming and J lost 5 bases; unmatched junction nucleotides: 5. The CDR3 contains 14 residues. The germline V gene encodes CDR1 SGHNT and CDR2 YYREEE (reference sequence). The CDR3 region is CASSKAGGGDTQYF. For the CDR3, the DNA is TGTGCCAGCAGCAAAGCGGGGGGCGGAGATACGCAGTATTTT.

The V and J genes are TRBV27 and TRBJ2-3, with 12 nucleotides matching TRBD2. V trimming: 7 bases; J trimming: 6 bases; junction bases outside the gene matches: 8. Germline CDR1 reads MNHEY; CDR2 reads SMNVEV (reference sequence). CDR3 length equals 15 residues. CDR3 DNA sequence: TGTGCCAGCACCCGGACTAGCGGGGTGCGGGATACGCAGTATTTT. Translated, it gives CASTRTSGVRDTQYF.

This chain links TRBV6-5 with TRBJ2-1; the match to TRBD2 covers 10 bases. The CDR3 loop spans 15 amino acids. V lost 2 bases and J lost 6; bases outside the gene matches: 4. Germline loops: CDR1 MNHEY, CDR2 SVGAGI. CDR3 amino acids: CASSYGSGRLNEQFF. For the CDR3, the DNA is TGTGCCAGCAGTTACGGTAGCGGGAGGCTCAATGAGCAGTTCTTC.

The chain carries TRBV6-6 and TRBJ2-7; 12 positions match TRBD1. V lost 8 bases, J lost 7 bases, and 9 bases stayed unmatched. Per the germline V gene, CDR1 is MNHNY and CDR2 is SVGAGI (reference sequence). The CDR3 sequence is 14 residues long. The CDR3, as DNA: TGTGCCAGCGGTAGGGACAGGGGGCCATGGGAGCAGTACTTC. Translated, it gives CASGRDRGPWEQYF.

The rearrangement joins TRBV2 to TRBJ2-7; D is unclear. Germline lookup yields CDR1 SNHLY and CDR2 FYNNEI. V lost 3 bases, J lost 3 bases, and 3 bases lay in between. The CDR3 is made up of 11 amino acids. The DNA of the CDR3 is TGTGCCAGCAGTGAGAACTACGAGCAGTACTTC. Its translation is CASSENYEQYF.

The genes are TRBV6-1 and TRBJ2-7; 7 positions agree with TRBD1. The germline CDR1 and CDR2 sequences are MNHNS and SASEGT. The CDR3 is made up of 15 amino acids. V trimming: 2 bases; J trimming: 1 base; junction bases outside the gene matches: 5. DNA of the CDR3: TGTGCCAGCAGTGAAACCCACAGGGGTTCCTACGAGCAGTACTTC. It translates to CASSETHRGSYEQYF.

CDR3 protein: CASSDLRADTQYF. Written as DNA, the CDR3 is TGTGCCAGCTCCGACCTAAGAGCAGATACGCAGTATTTT. The chain joins TRBV6-1 to TRBJ2-3; D not certain. The CDR3 contains 13 residues. Trimming took 8 bases from V and 4 from J, leaving 13 bases between them. The germline V gene has CDR1 MNHNS and CDR2 SASEGT.

As to this clone: Other nucleotide sequences in the sample specify the same CDR3. The chain links TRBV14 to TRBJ2-6; D is uncertain. Trimming stripped 1 base from V and 0 bases from J, with 7 bases between. CDR1 and CDR2 from the germline V gene are SGHDN and FVKESK. The CDR3 extends over 16 amino acids. The CDR3 reads CASSQGSYSGANVLTF. The CDR3 DNA reads TGTGCCAGCAGCCAAGGAAGCTACTCTGGGGCCAACGTCCTGACTTTC.

This chain joins TRBV19 and TRBJ2-5, with TRBD2 as a possible D gene (5 bases). The CDR3 sequence is 14 residues long. V lost 1 base to trimming and J lost 5 bases, with 11 bases between them. Germline-derived CDR1 and CDR2 are LNHDA and SQIVND (reference sequence). For the CDR3, the DNA is TGTGCCAGTAGTATAGTAGGGAGCACGGAGACCCAGTACTTC. Translating it yields CASSIVGSTETQYF.

V is TRBV28 and J is TRBJ2-2; no definite D call. CDR1 and CDR2 (germline): MDHEN, SYDVKM. Trimming stripped 5 bases from V and 6 bases from J, with 10 bases between. This CDR3 has 13 amino acids. CDR3 loop: CASSLGRSGELFF. Here the CDR3 DNA reads TGTGCCAGCAGTCTCGGAAGGTCCGGGGAGCTGTTTTTT.

The chain recombines TRBV18 with TRBJ1-1; D is possibly TRBD1 (5 bases). Germline V CDR1 and CDR2: KGHSH, LQKENI. CDR3 length: 14 amino acids. Trimming removed 3 bases from V and 1 base from J, with 9 bases in between. CDR3 sequence: CASSPAGRNTEAFF. The CDR3 region has the DNA TGTGCCAGCTCACCGGCAGGGAGGAACACTGAAGCTTTCTTT.